This TCR beta chain emerged from a study of blood T cell repertoires in COVID-19. Study at large: T cells, B-cell-depleted T cells, or PBMCs supplied cDNA or gDNA.

Here immunoSEQ multiplex PCR was the method, and the copy in TCRdb shows in-frame clones only, minus some. The sample holds roughly 99,000 clones; 79% are singletons and the top ten take about a sixth. The CDR3 has 15 amino acids. Germline assignment: CDR1 SGDLS and CDR2 YYNGEE. The V end was cut by 4 bases, the J end by 5 bases, with 18 bases between. V is TRBV9 and J is TRBJ1-2; D is possibly TRBD1 (5 bases). The sample taken for sequencing was peripheral blood. The sequence derives from a woman at least 80 years old with active or convalescent COVID-19. CDR3 in DNA: TGTGCCAGCAGCCCCACGGGGGGGACGGGGTATGGCTACACCTTC. Translation gives CASSPTGGTGYGYTF. Together with reference TRBV9 and TRBJ1-2, the CDR3 gives the full variable domain: DSGVTQTPKHLITATGQRVTLRCSPRSGDLSVYWYQQSLDQGLQFLIQYYNGEERAKGNILERFSAQQFPDLHSELNLSSLELGDSALYFCASSPTGGTGYGYTFGSGTRLTVV.